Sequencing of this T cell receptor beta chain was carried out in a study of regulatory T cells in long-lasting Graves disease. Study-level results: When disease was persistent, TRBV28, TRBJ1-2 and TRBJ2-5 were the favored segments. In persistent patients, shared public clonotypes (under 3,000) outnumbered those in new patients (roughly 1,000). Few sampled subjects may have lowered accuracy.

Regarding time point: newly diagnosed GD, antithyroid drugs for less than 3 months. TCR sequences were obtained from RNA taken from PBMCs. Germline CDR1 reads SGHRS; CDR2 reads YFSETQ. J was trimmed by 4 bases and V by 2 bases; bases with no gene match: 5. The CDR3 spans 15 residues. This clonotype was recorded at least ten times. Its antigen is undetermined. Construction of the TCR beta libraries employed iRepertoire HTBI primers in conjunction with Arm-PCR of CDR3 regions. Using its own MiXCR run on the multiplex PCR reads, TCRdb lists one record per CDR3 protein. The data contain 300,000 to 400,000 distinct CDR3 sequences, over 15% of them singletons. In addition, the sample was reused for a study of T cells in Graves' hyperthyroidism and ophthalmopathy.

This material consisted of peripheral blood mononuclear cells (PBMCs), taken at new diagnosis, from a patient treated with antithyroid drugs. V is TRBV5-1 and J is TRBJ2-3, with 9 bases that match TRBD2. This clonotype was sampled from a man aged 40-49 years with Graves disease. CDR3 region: CASSFRGGASDTQYF. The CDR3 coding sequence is TGCGCCAGCAGCTTCCGCGGGGGGGCCTCAGATACGCAGTATTTT.